A selection of T cell receptor beta chains follows, all from one sample in a study of blood T cell repertoires in COVID-19. Sequencing was performed with immunoSEQ multiplex PCR; in TCRdb, only in-frame clones are kept and a portion is missing. The table lists some 30,000 clones, 87% of them singletons, with 5% to 6% in the top ten. Sequencing was performed on peripheral blood. These receptors all come from a man aged 55-75 years with active COVID-19. CDR3s include the opening cysteine and the closing phenylalanine or tryptophan. Fields, in order: D gene, J gene, V gene, clone size, CDR3 protein, CDR3 DNA. A D gene is named only where the DNA matches it firmly. Some rows mark clone size as missing; the rest say once, few, many or name a class of expanded clone.

>-|TRBJ2-7|TRBV25-1|-
CASSLGGAREQYF
TGTGCCAGCAGCCTAGGGGGGGCGAGGGAGCAGTACTTC
>TRBD1|TRBJ2-6|TRBV9|once
CASSVVGQGAAGANVLTF
TGTGCCAGCAGCGTAGTGGGACAGGGGGCAGCTGGGGCCAACGTCCTGACTTTC
>TRBD1|TRBJ2-7|TRBV12-3/TRBV12-4|-
CASSGQGSYEQYF
TGTGCCAGCAGTGGACAGGGCTCCTACGAGCAGTACTTC
>-|TRBJ1-2|TRBV5-5|-
CASSFQGGRYGYTF
TGTGCCAGCAGCTTTCAGGGAGGGCGTTATGGCTACACCTTC
>-|TRBJ1-1|TRBV29-1|-
CSVVGTAGGTEAFF
TGCAGCGTAGTAGGGACGGCCGGGGGCACTGAAGCTTTCTTT
>-|TRBJ1-4|TRBV24-1|few
CATSDPRQRNEKLFF
TGTGCCACCAGTGATCCTCGACAGAGAAATGAAAAACTGTTTTTT
>-|TRBJ2-4|TRBV21-1|-
CASSKGETGGFLAKNIQYF
TGTGCCAGCAGCAAAGGGGAGACAGGGGGCTTCCTAGCCAAAAACATTCAGTACTTC
>-|TRBJ2-4|TRBV6-1|-
CASSETWTEGNIQYF
TGTGCCAGCAGTGAAACCTGGACCGAGGGCAACATTCAGTACTTC
>TRBD1|TRBJ2-5|TRBV18|-
CASSPTPGQGIETQYF
TGTGCCAGCTCACCTACTCCGGGACAGGGGATCGAGACCCAGTACTTC
>-|TRBJ1-1|TRBV28|-
CASSLVRENTEAFF
TGTGCCAGCAGTTTGGTACGGGAGAACACTGAAGCTTTCTTT
>-|TRBJ1-1|TRBV20-1|-
CSASLGRGMNTEAFF
TGCAGTGCTAGTCTGGGCAGGGGCATGAACACTGAAGCTTTCTTT
>-|TRBJ2-3|TRBV27|once
CASSFSWPPGDTQYF
TGTGCCAGCAGTTTCTCCTGGCCGCCGGGAGATACGCAGTATTTT
>TRBD2|TRBJ2-7|TRBV9|-
CASSVGEGIYEQYF
TGTGCCAGCAGCGTAGGGGAGGGCATCTACGAGCAGTACTTC
>-|TRBJ2-4|TRBV6-4|-
CASSPRRDKNIQYF
TGTGCCAGCAGTCCTCGCAGGGACAAAAACATTCAGTACTTC
>TRBD2|TRBJ2-3|TRBV10-3|-
CAISGGTSGGAQSDTQYF
TGTGCCATCAGTGGCGGGACTAGCGGGGGGGCTCAATCAGATACGCAGTATTTT
>-|TRBJ2-5|TRBV5-1|-
CASSLRHREETQYF
TGCGCCAGCAGCTTGCGGCACAGGGAAGAGACCCAGTACTTC
>TRBD2|TRBJ2-3|TRBV7-7|-
CASSLFPLLAGGSSSTDTQYF
TGTGCTAGCAGCTTATTCCCCCTCCTAGCGGGGGGATCCTCTAGCACAGATACGCAGTATTTT
>-|TRBJ2-1|TRBV5-1|-
CASSLDERRSSYNEQFF
TGCGCCAGCAGCTTGGATGAGCGGCGCAGCTCCTACAATGAGCAGTTCTTC
>-|TRBJ1-5|TRBV14|-
CASSQDLGGPQHF
TGTGCCAGCAGCCAAGATCTAGGCGGGCCCCAGCATTTT
>-|TRBJ2-5|TRBV5-4|-
CASSFGGSRQETQYF
TGTGCCAGCAGCTTTGGCGGGTCAAGGCAAGAGACCCAGTACTTC
>TRBD1|TRBJ2-7|TRBV7-6|-
CASSITFHRDRIFHEQYF
TGTGCCAGCAGCATAACCTTCCACCGGGACAGGATTTTTCACGAGCAGTACTTC
>-|TRBJ2-6|TRBV21-1|-
CASSKGYRGNGANVLTF
TGTGCCAGCAGCAAAGGGTACAGGGGAAACGGGGCCAACGTCCTGACTTTC
>-|TRBJ1-5|TRBV12-5|-
CASAGDTNQPQHF
TGCGCTAGTGCCGGGGACACCAATCAGCCCCAGCATTTT
>-|TRBJ2-2|TRBV11-3|-
CASSLAVNTGELFF
TGTGCCAGCAGCTTAGCTGTGAACACCGGGGAGCTGTTTTTT
>-|TRBJ2-7|TRBV7-9|few
CASSPPGHIYEQYF
TGTGCCAGCAGCCCTCCGGGACACATCTACGAGCAGTACTTC
>-|TRBJ2-1|TRBV3-1/TRBV3-2|once
CASSQGTAANEQFF
TGTGCCAGCAGCCAAGGGACAGCGGCCAATGAGCAGTTCTTC
>TRBD2|TRBJ2-1|TRBV15|-
CATSRDPVSGGSYNEQFF
TGTGCCACCAGCAGAGATCCCGTTAGCGGGGGGTCCTACAATGAGCAGTTCTTC
>-|TRBJ1-4|TRBV6-1|-
CASSEGDLQGEKLFF
TGTGCCAGCAGTGAAGGGGATTTACAGGGAGAAAAACTGTTTTTT
>TRBD2|TRBJ2-3|TRBV10-2|-
CASSVGGMSTDTQYF
TGCGCCAGCAGTGTGGGAGGGATGAGCACAGATACGCAGTATTTT
>TRBD1|TRBJ1-2|TRBV7-9|-
CASSARDRSFYGYTF
TGTGCCAGCAGCGCCCGGGACAGGTCTTTCTATGGCTACACCTTC
>-|TRBJ1-2|TRBV5-1|few
CASTSGSGYTF
TGCGCCAGCACGTCGGGAAGTGGCTACACCTTC
>TRBD1|TRBJ2-5|TRBV5-1|-
CASSGSTGGQETQYF
TGCGCCAGCAGCGGGTCGACAGGGGGCCAAGAGACCCAGTACTTC
>TRBD1|TRBJ1-4|TRBV6-5|-
CATRQGVATNEKLFF
TGTGCCACTCGACAGGGAGTTGCAACTAATGAAAAACTGTTTTTT
>TRBD1|TRBJ1-4|TRBV18|-
CASSPALGQTNEKLFF
TGTGCCAGCTCACCCGCGCTGGGACAGACAAATGAAAAACTGTTTTTT
>TRBD1|TRBJ1-3|TRBV7-9|-
CASSLTGDGGNTIYF
TGTGCCAGCAGCTTGACAGGGGACGGTGGAAACACCATATATTTT
>-|TRBJ1-1|TRBV11-2|-
CASSSRQVLAFF
TGTGCCAGCAGCTCCAGACAGGTCCTAGCTTTCTTT
>-|TRBJ2-3|TRBV24-1|-
CATSETDRSVQYF
TGTGCCACCAGTGAAACCGACAGGAGTGTGCAGTATTTT
>-|TRBJ1-6|TRBV21-1|-
CASSNGQVSRNSPLHF
TGTGCCAGCAGCAACGGACAGGTAAGTCGGAATTCACCCCTCCACTTT
>-|TRBJ1-2|TRBV5-4|-
CASSAYMTEGGYTF
TGTGCCAGCAGCGCTTACATGACGGAGGGGGGCTACACCTTC
>TRBD2|TRBJ2-1|TRBV30|-
CAWSVSGGVSEQFF
TGTGCCTGGAGTGTAAGCGGGGGGGTTTCTGAGCAGTTCTTC
>TRBD1|TRBJ1-2|TRBV6-1|-
CASSELDRARSGYTF
TGTGCCAGCAGTGAACTCGACAGGGCGAGGTCTGGCTACACCTTC
>-|TRBJ2-7|TRBV9|-
CASSIMAGGSYEQYF
TGTGCCAGCAGCATAATGGCCGGGGGATCCTACGAGCAGTACTTC
>TRBD1|TRBJ1-1|TRBV9|-
CASSVGSTGGVRTEAFF
TGTGCCAGCAGCGTAGGATCTACAGGGGGCGTAAGGACTGAAGCTTTCTTT
>TRBD2|TRBJ2-3|TRBV18|-
CASSPGLAGTDTQYF
TGTGCCAGCTCACCGGGACTAGCGGGCACAGATACGCAGTATTTT
>-|TRBJ1-5|TRBV6-6|-
CASNQGIGGNQPQHF
TGTGCCAGCAATCAGGGGATCGGTGGCAATCAGCCCCAGCATTTT
>-|TRBJ2-7|TRBV11-2|-
CASSPDSYEQYF
TGTGCCAGCAGCCCTGACAGCTACGAGCAGTACTTC
>-|TRBJ1-2|TRBV6-5|-
CASSSGGVLGYTF
TGTGCCAGCAGTTCCGGAGGGGTACTGGGCTACACCTTC
>-|TRBJ2-4|TRBV2|few
CAGRTGRGAKNIQYF
TGTGCCGGAAGAACAGGGAGAGGGGCCAAAAACATTCAGTACTTC
>TRBD2|TRBJ2-1|TRBV28|-
CASSFGLAGGVYNEQFF
TGTGCCAGCAGTTTTGGGCTAGCGGGGGGGGTATACAATGAGCAGTTCTTC
>TRBD2|TRBJ2-5|TRBV3-1/TRBV3-2|-
CASSHGASGGAETQYF
TGTGCCAGCAGCCATGGGGCTAGCGGGGGGGCGGAGACCCAGTACTTC
>-|TRBJ1-1|TRBV28|-
CASSFPAGNTEAFF
TGTGCCAGCAGTTTTCCCGCCGGTAACACTGAAGCTTTCTTT
>-|TRBJ2-5|TRBV28|-
CASSLPLGLSGETQYF
TGTGCCAGCAGTTTACCCCTAGGCCTATCGGGGGAGACCCAGTACTTC
>-|TRBJ1-1|TRBV5-1|once
CASSLVPGRRTEAFF
TGCGCCAGCAGCTTGGTCCCAGGTCGAAGGACTGAAGCTTTCTTT
>TRBD1|TRBJ1-4|TRBV4-2|-
CASSQAAPGQGGEKLFF
TGTGCCAGCAGCCAAGCCGCCCCGGGACAGGGGGGTGAAAAACTGTTTTTT